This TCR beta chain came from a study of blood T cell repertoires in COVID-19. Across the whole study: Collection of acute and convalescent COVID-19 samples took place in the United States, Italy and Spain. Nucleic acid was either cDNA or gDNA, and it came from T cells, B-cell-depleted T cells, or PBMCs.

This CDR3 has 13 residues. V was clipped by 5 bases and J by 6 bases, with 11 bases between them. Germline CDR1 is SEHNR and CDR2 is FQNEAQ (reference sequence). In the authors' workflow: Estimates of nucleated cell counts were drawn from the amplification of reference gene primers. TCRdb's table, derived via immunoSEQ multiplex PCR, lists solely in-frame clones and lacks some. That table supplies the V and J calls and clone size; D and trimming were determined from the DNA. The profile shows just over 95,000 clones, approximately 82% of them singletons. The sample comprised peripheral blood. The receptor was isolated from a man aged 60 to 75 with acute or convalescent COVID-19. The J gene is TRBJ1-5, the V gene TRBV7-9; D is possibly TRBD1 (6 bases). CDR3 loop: CASSPGGGQPQHF. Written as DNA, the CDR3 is TGTGCCAGCAGCCCGGGGGGCGGTCAGCCCCAGCATTTT.